These 2 T cell receptor beta chains were sequenced from one sample in a study of blood T cell repertoires in COVID-19. Sequencing used immunoSEQ multiplex PCR; TCRdb keeps in-frame clones, though not all of them. The sample has 200,000 to 300,000 clones; 70% to 90% are singletons. Sequenced input: peripheral blood. All receptors derive from a woman aged 25-40 years who had recovered from COVID-19.

This chain uses TRBV5-1 with TRBJ1-1, with no clear D. Trimming pared 0 bases from V and 2 bases from J, leaving 8 bases between. The CDR3 is made up of 14 amino acids. The V gene's germline CDR1 is SGHRS and CDR2 YFSETQ. The CDR3 region is CASSLAPPNTEAFF. The CDR3 coding sequence is TGCGCCAGCAGCTTGGCCCCTCCTAACACTGAAGCTTTCTTT.

This sequence joins TRBV6-2 or TRBV6-3 and TRBJ1-1; TRBD1 matches 8 bases. V was pared by 0 bases and J by 1 base, with 10 bases of the junction left unmatched. The CDR3 sequence is 18 residues long. In germline, CDR1 is MNHEY, CDR2 SVGEGT. CDR3 region: CASSYSGTGVVGNTEAFF. The CDR3 DNA follows: TGTGCCAGCAGTTACTCCGGGACAGGAGTCGTAGGGAACACTGAAGCTTTCTTT.